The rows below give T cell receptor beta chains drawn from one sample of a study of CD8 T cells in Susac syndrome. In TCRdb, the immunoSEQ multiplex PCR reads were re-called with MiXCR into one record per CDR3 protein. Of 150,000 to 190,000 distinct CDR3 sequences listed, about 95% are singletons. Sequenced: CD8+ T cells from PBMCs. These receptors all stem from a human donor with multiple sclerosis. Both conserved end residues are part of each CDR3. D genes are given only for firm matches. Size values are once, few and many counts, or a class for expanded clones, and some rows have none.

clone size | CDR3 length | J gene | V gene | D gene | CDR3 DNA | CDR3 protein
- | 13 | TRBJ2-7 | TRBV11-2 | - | TGTGCCAGCAGCTCCTTGCTGGGATACGAGCAGTACTTC | CASSSLLGYEQYF
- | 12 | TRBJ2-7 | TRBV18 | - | TGTGCCAGTTCGTCGGGGGCCTACGAGCAGTACTTC | CASSSGAYEQYF
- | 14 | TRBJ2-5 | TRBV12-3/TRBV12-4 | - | TGTGCCAGCAGTTTATCCGGGAGACCGGAGACCCAGTACTTC | CASSLSGRPETQYF
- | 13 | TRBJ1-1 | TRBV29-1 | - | TGCAGCGTTAGTGAGGGGCCGAACACTGAAGCTTTCTTT | CSVSEGPNTEAFF
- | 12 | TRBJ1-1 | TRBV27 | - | TGTGCCAGTTCATCCGGATGGCTAGAAGCTTTCTTT | CASSSGWLEAFF
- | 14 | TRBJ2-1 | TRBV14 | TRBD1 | TGTGCCAGCAGCCGGAGACAGGGTCGCAATGAGCAGTTCTTC | CASSRRQGRNEQFF
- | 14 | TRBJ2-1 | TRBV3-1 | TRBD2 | TGTGCCAGCAGCCCCCAGACTAGCGAGGGTGAGCAGTTCTTC | CASSPQTSEGEQFF
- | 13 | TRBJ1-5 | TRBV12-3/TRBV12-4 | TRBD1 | TGTGCCAGCAGTGCAGGGGGTTACGGGCCCCAGCATTTT | CASSAGGYGPQHF
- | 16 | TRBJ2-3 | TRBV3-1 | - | TGTGCCAGCAGCCAGGGACCCCGCTTCTTCACAGATACGCAGTATTTT | CASSQGPRFFTDTQYF
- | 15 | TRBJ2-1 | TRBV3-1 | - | TGTGCCAGCAGCCAAGAAAGGGGGGTGTACAATGAGCAGTTCTTC | CASSQERGVYNEQFF
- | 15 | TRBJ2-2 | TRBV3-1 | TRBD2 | TGTGCCAGCAGCCAGGGACTAGGCGGTACCGGGGAGCTGTTTTTT | CASSQGLGGTGELFF
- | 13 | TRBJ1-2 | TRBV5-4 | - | TGTGCCAGCAGCTTGATGAGGGAAGGCGGCTACACCTTC | CASSLMREGGYTF
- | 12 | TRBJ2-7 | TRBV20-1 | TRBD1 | TGCAGTGCGCCGGGACAGCGCAACGAGCAGTACTTC | CSAPGQRNEQYF
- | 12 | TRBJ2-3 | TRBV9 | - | TGTGCCAGCAGCCCCCCCTTTGATACGCAGTATTTT | CASSPPFDTQYF
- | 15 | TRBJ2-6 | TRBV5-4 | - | TGTGCCAGCAGCTTGTGGACATCTGGGGCCAACGTCCTGACTTTC | CASSLWTSGANVLTF
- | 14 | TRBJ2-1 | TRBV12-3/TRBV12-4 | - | TGTGCCAGCACCCCGGGCCCGGGGTGGAATGAGCAGTTCTTC | CASTPGPGWNEQFF
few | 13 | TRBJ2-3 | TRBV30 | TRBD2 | TGTGCCTGGAGTGTACTAGCGAGAGATACGCAGTATTTT | CAWSVLARDTQYF
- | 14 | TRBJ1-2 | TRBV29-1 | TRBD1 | TGCAGCGTTGAGAGTTGGAGGGGGCGCGATGGCTACACCTTC | CSVESWRGRDGYTF
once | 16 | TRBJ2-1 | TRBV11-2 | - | TGTGCCAGCAGCTTCGAGGGCGCACTCTCCTACAATGAGCAGTTCTTC | CASSFEGALSYNEQFF
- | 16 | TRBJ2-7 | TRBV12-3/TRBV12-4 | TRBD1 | TGTGCCAGCAGCCATAACCGGGACAGGGGGCTCTACGAGCAGTACTTC | CASSHNRDRGLYEQYF
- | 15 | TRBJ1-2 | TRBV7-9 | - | TGTGCCAGCAGCCAAACCAAGGGCCTAGACTATGGCTACACCTTC | CASSQTKGLDYGYTF
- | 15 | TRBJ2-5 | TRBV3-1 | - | TGTGCCAGCAGCCAAGATCTTCGGTACCAAGAGACCCAGTACTTC | CASSQDLRYQETQYF
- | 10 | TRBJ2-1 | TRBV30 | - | TGTGCCTGGAGATACAATGAGCAGTTCTTC | CAWRYNEQFF
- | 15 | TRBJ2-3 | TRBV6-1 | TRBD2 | TGTGCCAGCAGCGGGACTAGCGGGGGGGCAGATACGCAGTATTTT | CASSGTSGGADTQYF
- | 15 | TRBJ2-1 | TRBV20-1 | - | TGCAGTGCCAAGAGCCCGGGACCCAACAAGGAGGAGCAGTTCTTC | CSAKSPGPNKEEQFF
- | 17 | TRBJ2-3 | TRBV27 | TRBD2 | TGTGCCAGCAGTCGATACCTGGGACTAGCGGACACAGATACGCAGTATTTT | CASSRYLGLADTDTQYF
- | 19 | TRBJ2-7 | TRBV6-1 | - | TGTGCCAGCAGGGGTTTAGACGTTAGTGGGGAATCGACAACCTACGAGCAGTACTTC | CASRGLDVSGESTTYEQYF
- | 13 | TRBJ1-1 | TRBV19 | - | TGTGCCAGTAGCTTTGGGCAGAACACTGAAGCTTTCTTT | CASSFGQNTEAFF
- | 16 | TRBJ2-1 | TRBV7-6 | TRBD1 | TGTGCCAGCAGCTTACTGCCGGGACAGGGGGCAGATGAGCAGTTCTTC | CASSLLPGQGADEQFF
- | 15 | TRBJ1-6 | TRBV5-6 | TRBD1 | TGTGCCAGCAGCCATCCCCCCGGGACAGGGACACCCCTCCACTTT | CASSHPPGTGTPLHF
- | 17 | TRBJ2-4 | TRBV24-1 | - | TGTGCCACCAGTGTGCTCTGGCTATGGATTGGAGGGGACATTCAGTACTTC | CATSVLWLWIGGDIQYF
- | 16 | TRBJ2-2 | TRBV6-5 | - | TGTGCCAGCAGTTTGAGACGGACAAAGCGCACCGGGGAGCTGTTTTTT | CASSLRRTKRTGELFF